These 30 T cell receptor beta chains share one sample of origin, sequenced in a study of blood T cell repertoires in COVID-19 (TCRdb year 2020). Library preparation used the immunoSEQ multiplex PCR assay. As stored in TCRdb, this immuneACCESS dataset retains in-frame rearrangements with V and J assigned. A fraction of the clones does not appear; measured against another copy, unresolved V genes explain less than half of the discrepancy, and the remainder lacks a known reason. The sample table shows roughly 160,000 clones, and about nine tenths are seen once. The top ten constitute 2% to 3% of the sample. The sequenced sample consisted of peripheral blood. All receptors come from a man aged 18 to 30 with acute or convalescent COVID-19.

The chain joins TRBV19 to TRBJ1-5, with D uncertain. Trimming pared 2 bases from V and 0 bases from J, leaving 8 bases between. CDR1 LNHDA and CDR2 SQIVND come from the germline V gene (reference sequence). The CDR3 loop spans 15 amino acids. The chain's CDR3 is CASSINYYSNQPQHF. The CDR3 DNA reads TGTGCCAGTAGTATAAACTACTATAGCAATCAGCCCCAGCATTTT.

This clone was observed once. In DNA form, the CDR3 reads TGTGCCAGCAGCCCGGGACAGGGCCACGAGCAGTACTTC. Its protein product is CASSPGQGHEQYF. The J gene is TRBJ2-7, the V gene TRBV28; TRBD1 matches 9 bases. J lost 5 bases, V lost 6 bases, and 5 bases had no gene match. The CDR3 consists of 13 residues. Per the germline V gene, CDR1 is MDHEN and CDR2 is SYDVKM.

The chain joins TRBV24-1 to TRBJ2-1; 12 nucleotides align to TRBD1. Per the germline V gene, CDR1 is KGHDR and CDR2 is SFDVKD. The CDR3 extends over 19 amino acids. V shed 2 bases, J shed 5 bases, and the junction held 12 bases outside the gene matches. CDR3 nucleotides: TGTGCCACCAGTGATTCCCCCTCTTCCGGGACAGGGGGCCACAATGAGCAGTTCTTC. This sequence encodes CATSDSPSSGTGGHNEQFF.

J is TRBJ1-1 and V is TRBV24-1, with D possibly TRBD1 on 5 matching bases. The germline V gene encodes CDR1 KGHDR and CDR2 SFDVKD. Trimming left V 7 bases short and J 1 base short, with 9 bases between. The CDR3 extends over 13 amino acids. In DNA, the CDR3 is TGTGCCACCAGAGGACACACGAACACTGAAGCTTTCTTT. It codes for CATRGHTNTEAFF.

The CDR3 spells CASSSTPRGKYEQYF. CDR3 sequence (DNA): TGTGCCAGCAGCTCCACCCCCCGGGGGAAGTACGAGCAGTACTTC. V usage is TRBV7-8 and J usage is TRBJ2-7; a weak D match, TRBD2 (6 bases). The CDR3 spans 15 residues. V lost 4 bases to trimming and J lost 4 bases, with 17 bases between them. Germline-derived CDR1 and CDR2 are SGHVS and FQNEAQ.

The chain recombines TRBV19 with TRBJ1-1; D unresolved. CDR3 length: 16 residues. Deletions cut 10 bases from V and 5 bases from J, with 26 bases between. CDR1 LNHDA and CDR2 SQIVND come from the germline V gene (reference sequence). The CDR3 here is CATTAYGDPGRTEAFF. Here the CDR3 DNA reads TGTGCCACTACAGCATACGGCGACCCAGGAAGGACTGAAGCTTTCTTT.

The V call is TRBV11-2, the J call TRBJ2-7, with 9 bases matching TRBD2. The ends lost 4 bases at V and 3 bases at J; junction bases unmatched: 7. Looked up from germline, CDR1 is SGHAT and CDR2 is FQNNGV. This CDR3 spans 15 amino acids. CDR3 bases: TGTGCCAGCAGCTATATAGCGGGAGATGTCTACGAGCAGTACTTC. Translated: CASSYIAGDVYEQYF. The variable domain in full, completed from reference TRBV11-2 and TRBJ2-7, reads EAGVAQSPRYKIIEKRQSVAFWCNPISGHATLYWYQQILGQGPKLLIQFQNNGVVDDSQLPKDRFSAERLKGVDSTLKIQPAKLEDSAVYLCASSYIAGDVYEQYFGPGTRLTVT.

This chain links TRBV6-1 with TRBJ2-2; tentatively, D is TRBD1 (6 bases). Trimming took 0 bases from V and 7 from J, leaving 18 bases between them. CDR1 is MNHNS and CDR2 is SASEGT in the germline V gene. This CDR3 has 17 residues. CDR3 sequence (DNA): TGTGCCAGCAGTGAAGCGCTTTATCCAGGGGTCGGCGGGGAGCTGTTTTTT. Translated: CASSEALYPGVGGELFF.

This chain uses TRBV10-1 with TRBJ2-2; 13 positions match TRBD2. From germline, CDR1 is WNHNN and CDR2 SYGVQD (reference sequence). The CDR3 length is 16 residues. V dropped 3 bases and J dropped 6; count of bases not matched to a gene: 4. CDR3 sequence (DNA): TGCGCCAGCAGTGACGGACTAGCGGGAGTCCCCGGGGAGCTGTTTTTT. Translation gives CASSDGLAGVPGELFF.

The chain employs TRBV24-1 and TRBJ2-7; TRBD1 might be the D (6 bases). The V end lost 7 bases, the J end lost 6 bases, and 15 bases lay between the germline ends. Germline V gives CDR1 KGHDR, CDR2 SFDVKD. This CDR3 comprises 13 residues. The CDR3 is CATSPTGSGEQYF. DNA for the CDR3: TGTGCCACCAGCCCAACAGGGTCTGGCGAGCAGTACTTC.

CDR3 nucleotide sequence: TGTGCCAGCAGCCGGACCGCACAGAGGGTGTTCACTTTAGATGGCTACACCTTC. Its protein is CASSRTAQRVFTLDGYTF. The rearrangement links TRBV7-2 to TRBJ1-2; D uncertain. CDR1 is SGHTA and CDR2 is FQGNSA in the germline V gene. V dropped 5 bases and J dropped 6 bases, with 28 bases sitting between them. The CDR3 loop spans 18 amino acids.

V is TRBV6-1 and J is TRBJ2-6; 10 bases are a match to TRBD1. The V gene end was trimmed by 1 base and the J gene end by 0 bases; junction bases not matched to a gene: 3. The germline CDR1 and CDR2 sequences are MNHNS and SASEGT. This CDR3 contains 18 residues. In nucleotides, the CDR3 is TGTGCCAGCAGTGAAGTTGGGACAGGGGTCTCTGGGGCCAACGTCCTGACTTTC. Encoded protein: CASSEVGTGVSGANVLTF.

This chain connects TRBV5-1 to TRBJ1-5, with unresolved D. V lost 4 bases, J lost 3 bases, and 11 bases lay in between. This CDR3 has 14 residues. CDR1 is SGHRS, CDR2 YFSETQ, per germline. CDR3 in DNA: TGCGCCAGCAGCCTTGGGCAGCCCAATCAGCCCCAGCATTTT. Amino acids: CASSLGQPNQPQHF.

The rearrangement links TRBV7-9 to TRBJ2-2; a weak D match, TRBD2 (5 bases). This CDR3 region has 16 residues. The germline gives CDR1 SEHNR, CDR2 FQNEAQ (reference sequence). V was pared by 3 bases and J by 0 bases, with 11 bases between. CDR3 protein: CASSFGNPANTGELFF. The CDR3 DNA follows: TGTGCCAGCAGCTTCGGGAACCCCGCGAACACCGGGGAGCTGTTTTTT.

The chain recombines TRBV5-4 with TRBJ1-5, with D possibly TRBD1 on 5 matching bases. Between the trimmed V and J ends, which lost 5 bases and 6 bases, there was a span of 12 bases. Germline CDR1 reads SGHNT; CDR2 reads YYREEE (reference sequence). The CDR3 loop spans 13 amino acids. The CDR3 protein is CASSLERGQPQHF. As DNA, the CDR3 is TGTGCCAGCAGTCTTGAAAGGGGTCAGCCCCAGCATTTT.

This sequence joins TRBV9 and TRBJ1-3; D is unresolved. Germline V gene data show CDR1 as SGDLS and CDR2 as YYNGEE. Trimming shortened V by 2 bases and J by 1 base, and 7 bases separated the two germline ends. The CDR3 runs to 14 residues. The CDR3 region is CASSVDYSGNTIYF. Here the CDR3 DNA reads TGTGCCAGCAGCGTTGACTATTCTGGAAACACCATATATTTT.

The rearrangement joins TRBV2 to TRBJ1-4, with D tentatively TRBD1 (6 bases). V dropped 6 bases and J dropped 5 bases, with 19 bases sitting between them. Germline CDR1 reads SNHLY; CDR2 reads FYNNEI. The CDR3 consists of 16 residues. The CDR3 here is CASRYRDHLINEKLFF. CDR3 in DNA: TGTGCCAGCAGATACAGGGACCATCTTATAAATGAAAAACTGTTTTTT. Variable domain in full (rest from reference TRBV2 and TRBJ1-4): EPEVTQTPSHQVTQMGQEVILRCVPISNHLYFYWYRQILGQKVEFLVSFYNNEISEKSEIFDDQFSVERPDGSNFTLKIRSTKLEDSAMYFCASRYRDHLINEKLFFGSGTQLSVL.

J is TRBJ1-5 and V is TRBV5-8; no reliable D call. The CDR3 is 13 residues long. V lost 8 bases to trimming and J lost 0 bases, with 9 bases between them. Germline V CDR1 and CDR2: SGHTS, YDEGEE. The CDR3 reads CASTAYSNQPQHF. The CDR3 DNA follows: TGTGCCAGTACAGCTTATAGCAATCAGCCCCAGCATTTT.

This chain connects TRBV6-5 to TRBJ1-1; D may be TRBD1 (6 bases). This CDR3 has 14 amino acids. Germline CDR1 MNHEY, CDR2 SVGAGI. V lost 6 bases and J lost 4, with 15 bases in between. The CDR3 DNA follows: TGTGCCAGCAGAATACAGGGTTGGGGCACTGAAGCTTTCTTT. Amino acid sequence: CASRIQGWGTEAFF.

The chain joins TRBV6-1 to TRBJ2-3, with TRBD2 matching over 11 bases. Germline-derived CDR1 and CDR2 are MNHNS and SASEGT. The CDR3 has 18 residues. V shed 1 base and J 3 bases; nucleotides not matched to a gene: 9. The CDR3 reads CASSEVAPSGGLTDTQYF. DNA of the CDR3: TGTGCCAGCAGTGAAGTAGCTCCTAGCGGGGGGTTGACAGATACGCAGTATTTT.

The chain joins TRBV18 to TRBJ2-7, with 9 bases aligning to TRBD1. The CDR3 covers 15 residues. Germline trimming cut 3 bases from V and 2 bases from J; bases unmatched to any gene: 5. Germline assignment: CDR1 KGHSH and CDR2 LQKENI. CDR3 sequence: CASSPGTGMTYEQYF. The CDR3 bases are TGTGCCAGCTCACCCGGGACAGGGATGACCTACGAGCAGTACTTC.

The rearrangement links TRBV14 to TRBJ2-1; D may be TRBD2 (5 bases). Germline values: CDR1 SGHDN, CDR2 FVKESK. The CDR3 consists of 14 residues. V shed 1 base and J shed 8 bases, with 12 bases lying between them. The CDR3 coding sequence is TGTGCCAGCAGCCAAGGGAGGTCGACTGATGAGCAGTTCTTC. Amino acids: CASSQGRSTDEQFF.

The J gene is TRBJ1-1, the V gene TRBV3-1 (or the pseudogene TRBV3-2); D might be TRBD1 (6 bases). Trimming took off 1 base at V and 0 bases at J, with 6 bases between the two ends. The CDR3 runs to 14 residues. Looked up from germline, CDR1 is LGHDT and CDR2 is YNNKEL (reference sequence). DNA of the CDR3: TGTGCCAGCAGCCAAGGGACAGTGAACACTGAAGCTTTCTTT. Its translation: CASSQGTVNTEAFF.

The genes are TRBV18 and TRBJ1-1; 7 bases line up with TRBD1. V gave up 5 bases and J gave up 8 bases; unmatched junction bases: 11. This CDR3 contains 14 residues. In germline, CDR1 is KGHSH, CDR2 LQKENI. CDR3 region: CASSSGQLPYEAFF. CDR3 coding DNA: TGTGCCAGCTCATCGGGACAGCTCCCTTACGAAGCTTTCTTT.

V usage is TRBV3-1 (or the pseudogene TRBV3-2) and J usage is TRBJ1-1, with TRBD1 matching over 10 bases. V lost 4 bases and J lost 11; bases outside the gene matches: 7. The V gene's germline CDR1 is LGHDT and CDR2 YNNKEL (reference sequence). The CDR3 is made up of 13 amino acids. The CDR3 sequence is CASSLRQGAQAFF. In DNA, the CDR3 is TGTGCCAGCAGCCTAAGACAGGGGGCGCAGGCTTTCTTT.

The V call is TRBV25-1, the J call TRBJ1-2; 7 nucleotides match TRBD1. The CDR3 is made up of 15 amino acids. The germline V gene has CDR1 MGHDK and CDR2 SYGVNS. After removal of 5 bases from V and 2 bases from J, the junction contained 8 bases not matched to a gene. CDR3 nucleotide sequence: TGTGCCAGCAGTAACACAGGGGCAGGGAACTATGGCTACACCTTC. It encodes CASSNTGAGNYGYTF.

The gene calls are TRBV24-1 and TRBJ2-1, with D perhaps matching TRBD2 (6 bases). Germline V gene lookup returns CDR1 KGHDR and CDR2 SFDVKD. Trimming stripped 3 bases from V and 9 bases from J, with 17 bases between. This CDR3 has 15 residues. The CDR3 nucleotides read TGTGCCACCAGTGATCCAGTTCGACTAGGCGCTGAGCAGTTCTTC. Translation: CATSDPVRLGAEQFF.

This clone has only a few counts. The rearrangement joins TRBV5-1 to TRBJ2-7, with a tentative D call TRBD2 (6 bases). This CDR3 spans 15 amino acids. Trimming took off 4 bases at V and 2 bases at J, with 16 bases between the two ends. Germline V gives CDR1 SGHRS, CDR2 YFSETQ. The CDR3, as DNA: TGCGCCAGCAGCGCTGGTGCGGAGGGAACCTACGAGCAGTACTTC. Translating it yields CASSAGAEGTYEQYF.

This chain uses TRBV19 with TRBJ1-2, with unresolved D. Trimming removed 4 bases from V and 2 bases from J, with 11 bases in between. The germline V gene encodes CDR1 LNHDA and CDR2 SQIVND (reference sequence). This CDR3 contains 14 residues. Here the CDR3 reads CASSRAILNYGYTF. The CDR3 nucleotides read TGTGCCAGTAGTAGAGCAATATTAAACTATGGCTACACCTTC.

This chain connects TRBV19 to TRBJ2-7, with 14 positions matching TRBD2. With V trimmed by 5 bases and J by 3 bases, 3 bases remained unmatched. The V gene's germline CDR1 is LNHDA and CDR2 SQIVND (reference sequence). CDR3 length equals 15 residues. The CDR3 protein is CASSPGTSGSYEQYF. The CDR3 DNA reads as TGTGCCAGTAGTCCGGGGACTAGCGGGAGCTACGAGCAGTACTTC. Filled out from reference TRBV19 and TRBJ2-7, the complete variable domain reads DGGITQSPKYLFRKEGQNVTLSCEQNLNHDAMYWYRQDPGQGLRLIYYSQIVNDFQKGDIAEGYSVSREKKESFPLTVTSAQKNPTAFYLCASSPGTSGSYEQYFGPGTRLTVT.